This TCR beta chain was identified during a study of blood T cell repertoires in COVID-19. Whole-study context: The United States, Italy and Spain supplied acute and convalescent COVID-19 samples. PBMCs, B-cell-depleted T cells, or T cells provided the cDNA or gDNA that made up the material.

Authors' data handling: Amplification of reference gene primers was used by the study to estimate nucleated cell counts. Here immunoSEQ multiplex PCR was the method, and the copy in TCRdb shows in-frame clones only, minus some. The V and J calls and clone size come from that table; D and trimming were worked out from the DNA. The data contain fewer than 30,000 clones, around 86% of them singletons. The germline gives CDR1 MNHEY, CDR2 SMNVEV (reference sequence). V was trimmed by 1 base and J by 2 bases, leaving 17 bases between them. The CDR3 is 18 amino acids. V gene TRBV27 combines with J gene TRBJ2-2; D possibly corresponds to TRBD1 (6 bases). Specimen: peripheral blood. The receptor was isolated from a man aged 45-60 years with active COVID-19. CDR3 DNA: TGTGCCAGCAGTTTATTCGGTGTAGAAGGGGGAAACACCGGGGAGCTGTTTTTT. Translating gives CASSLFGVEGGNTGELFF.